This passage covers 23 T cell receptor beta chains from one sample sequenced in a study of blood T cell repertoires in COVID-19. TCRdb's table, derived via immunoSEQ multiplex PCR, lists solely in-frame clones and lacks some. Of around 200,000 clones listed, about nine tenths were seen once; the top ten hold 4.4%. Sample: peripheral blood. These receptors all come from a man in his forties or fifties with acute or convalescent COVID-19.

The chain links TRBV5-1 to TRBJ2-3; 15 bases agree with TRBD2. The CDR3 totals 18 residues. Germline CDR1 and CDR2: SGHRS and YFSETQ. The V segment lost 3 bases and the J segment 1 base; nucleotides outside the gene matches: 6. CDR3 in DNA: TGCGCCAGCAGCTCCGGGACTAGCGGGGGGCTGCGCACAGATACGCAGTATTTT. Its translation is CASSSGTSGGLRTDTQYF. The full variable domain, completed using reference TRBV5-1 and TRBJ2-3, is KAGVTQTPRYLIKTRGQQVTLSCSPISGHRSVSWYQQTPGQGLQFLFEYFSETQRNKGNFPGRFSGRQFSNSRSEMNVSTLELGDSALYLCASSSGTSGGLRTDTQYFGPGTRLTVL.

The rearrangement links TRBV6-6 to TRBJ1-2; possibly TRBD1 for D (5 bases). This CDR3 is 13 amino acids long. Trimming stripped 6 bases from V and 6 bases from J, with 14 bases between. Germline lookup yields CDR1 MNHNY and CDR2 SVGAGI (reference sequence). In DNA form, the CDR3 reads TGTGCCAGCAGCTACGGCAGGGTTGATGGCTACACCTTC. This sequence encodes CASSYGRVDGYTF.

V is TRBV7-9 and J is TRBJ1-1; D is uncertain. CDR3 size: 13 residues. Trimming pared 5 bases from V and 3 bases from J, leaving 10 bases between. Germline V gives CDR1 SEHNR, CDR2 FQNEAQ (reference sequence). For the CDR3, the DNA is TGTGCCAGCAGCCGTTTTACGGACACTGAAGCTTTCTTT. Protein sequence: CASSRFTDTEAFF.

The chain employs TRBV28 and TRBJ1-5; 8 bases fit TRBD1. Germline CDR1 and CDR2: MDHEN and SYDVKM. The CDR3 has 16 residues. After removal of 5 bases from V and 2 bases from J, the junction contained 8 bases not matched to a gene. DNA of the CDR3: TGTGCCAGCAGTCTCCACGCGACAGGGGGCAATCAGCCCCAGCATTTT. Its protein is CASSLHATGGNQPQHF.

This chain links TRBV10-2 with TRBJ1-1, with TRBD1 identical over 7 bases. CDR3 size: 14 residues. Germline values: CDR1 WSHSY, CDR2 SAAADI. V lost 7 bases and J lost 0; bases outside the gene matches: 5. The DNA of the CDR3 is TGCGCCAGCAATAGACAGGGCTTGAACACTGAAGCTTTCTTT. This codes for CASNRQGLNTEAFF.

This clone was observed a handful of times. V usage is TRBV6-2 or TRBV6-3 and J usage is TRBJ1-3; a possible D gene is TRBD1 (6 bases). The CDR3 loop spans 15 amino acids. Germline assignment: CDR1 MNHEY and CDR2 SVGEGT. V lost 6 bases to trimming and J lost 0 bases, with 12 bases between them. CDR3 region: CASSAGQSSGNTIYF. The CDR3 coding sequence is TGTGCCAGCAGCGCCGGACAGAGCTCTGGAAACACCATATATTTT.

The rearrangement joins TRBV19 to TRBJ1-5; no clear D gene. V was trimmed by 2 bases and J by 3 bases, leaving 11 bases between them. CDR3 length equals 15 residues. Per germline, CDR1 LNHDA and CDR2 SQIVND (reference sequence). The CDR3 region is CASSIREAVNQPQHF. DNA of the CDR3: TGTGCCAGTAGTATAAGGGAAGCGGTCAATCAGCCCCAGCATTTT.

CDR3 sequence reads: CASSLIQGAMTEAFF. The CDR3 DNA sequence: TGTGCCAGCAGCCTAATACAGGGGGCAATGACTGAAGCTTTCTTT. The V call is TRBV7-8, the J call TRBJ1-1, with TRBD1 matching 9 bases. V shed 5 bases and J 5 bases; nucleotides not matched to a gene: 9. Germline values: CDR1 SGHVS, CDR2 FQNEAQ. CDR3 size: 15 residues.

In DNA form, the CDR3 reads TGTGCCAGCAGCCTCCGACAGGGGTTAAATGAAAAACTGTTTTTT. This translates into CASSLRQGLNEKLFF. The V call is TRBV3-1 (or the pseudogene TRBV3-2), the J call TRBJ1-4; 8 bases are a match to TRBD1. The germline V gene encodes CDR1 LGHDT and CDR2 YNNKEL (reference sequence). J was trimmed by 5 bases and V by 4 bases; bases with no gene match: 6. The CDR3 has 15 residues.

CDR3 nucleotides: TGTGCCACCAGCGGACAACAGGGATACGAGCAGTACTTC. Its translation: CATSGQQGYEQYF. The rearrangement links TRBV15 to TRBJ2-7; possible D gene TRBD1, 6 bases. This CDR3 is built from 13 residues. The germline gives CDR1 LNHNV, CDR2 YYDKDF (reference sequence). V gave up 5 bases and J gave up 4 bases, with 12 bases separating them.

The J gene is TRBJ1-2, the V gene TRBV6-5; D uncertain. CDR1 MNHEY and CDR2 SVGAGI come from the germline V gene. Between the trimmed V and J ends, which lost 4 bases and 3 bases, there was a span of 9 bases. There are 13 residues in the CDR3. The CDR3 DNA reads TGTGCCAGCAGTTTGACTAGGGACTATGGCTACACCTTC. This encodes CASSLTRDYGYTF.

The chain links TRBV9 to TRBJ1-1; 7 bases agree with TRBD1. CDR1 and CDR2 from the germline V gene are SGDLS and YYNGEE. There are 13 residues in the CDR3. The J segment lost 6 bases and the V segment lost 2 bases, leaving 4 bases of the junction unmatched. CDR3 DNA sequence: TGTGCCAGCAGCGTGACAGGGCTGGCTGAAGCTTTCTTT. Protein: CASSVTGLAEAFF.

This rearrangement joins TRBV5-4 to TRBJ1-3; possibly TRBD1 for D (5 bases). CDR1 SGHNT and CDR2 YYREEE come from the germline V gene (reference sequence). The CDR3 length is 14 residues. V was cut by 0 bases and J by 2 bases, with 6 bases left in between. The chain's CDR3 is CASSLGQPGNTIYF. In DNA form, the CDR3 reads TGTGCCAGCAGCTTGGGACAGCCTGGAAACACCATATATTTT. The complete variable domain, with remaining parts taken from reference TRBV5-4 and TRBJ1-3, reads ETGVTQSPTHLIKTRGQQVTLRCSSQSGHNTVSWYQQALGQGPQFIFQYYREEENGRGNFPPRFSGLQFPNYSSELNVNALELDDSALYLCASSLGQPGNTIYFGEGSWLTVV.

This clone was counted once. The chain joins TRBV5-6 to TRBJ1-6; TRBD1 matches 9 bases. The CDR3 has 15 amino acids. Unmatched junction bases numbered 9, after V lost 4 bases and J lost 10 bases. CDR1 and CDR2 (germline): SGHDT, YYEEEE. This CDR3 reads CASSDGTGSWSPLHF. CDR3 bases: TGTGCCAGCAGCGATGGGACAGGGAGTTGGTCACCCCTCCACTTT. Supplemented by reference TRBV5-6 and TRBJ1-6, the full variable domain reads DAGVTQSPTHLIKTRGQQVTLRCSPKSGHDTVSWYQQALGQGPQFIFQYYEEEERQRGNFPDRFSGHQFPNYSSELNVNALLLGDSALYLCASSDGTGSWSPLHFGNGTRLTVT.

This clone was seen more than once but under ten times. V is TRBV6-5 and J is TRBJ1-4; D unresolved. The V gene lost 0 bases and the J gene lost 2 bases, with 7 bases spanning the gap. Germline assignment: CDR1 MNHEY and CDR2 SVGAGI. The CDR3 runs to 15 residues. The CDR3 is CASSYSWQTNEKLFF. DNA for the CDR3: TGTGCCAGCAGTTACTCGTGGCAGACTAATGAAAAACTGTTTTTT.

This chain connects TRBV7-6 to TRBJ1-4; 7 bases line up with TRBD1. The CDR3 spans 15 residues. Germline CDR1 is SGHVS and CDR2 is FNYEAQ. V lost 5 bases to trimming and J lost 8 bases; unmatched junction nucleotides: 11. Here the CDR3 reads CASSQNRGFGEKLFF. For the CDR3, the DNA is TGTGCCAGCAGCCAAAACAGGGGATTCGGGGAAAAACTGTTTTTT.

The chain couples TRBV2 to TRBJ1-1; the match to TRBD1 covers 10 bases. This CDR3 is 16 amino acids long. Germline V gives CDR1 SNHLY, CDR2 FYNNEI. The V and J ends lost 5 bases and 2 bases, in that order; junction bases with no gene match: 8. In nucleotides, the CDR3 is TGTGCCAGCAGTTTCAGACAGGGGGCGAAAAACACTGAAGCTTTCTTT. It translates to CASSFRQGAKNTEAFF.

J is TRBJ1-4 and V is TRBV6-6; 7 bases are shared with TRBD1. Germline V lookup: CDR1 MNHNY, CDR2 SVGAGI (reference sequence). The CDR3 runs to 14 residues. Germline trimming cut 0 bases from V and 5 bases from J; bases unmatched to any gene: 0. The chain's CDR3 is CASSYSTGNEKLFF. The CDR3 DNA reads TGTGCCAGCAGTTACTCGACAGGGAATGAAAAACTGTTTTTT.

Concerning this clone itself: One end of the junction fails to match germline, which may point to a read error. The chain has TRBV2 and TRBJ1-1; 12 bases match TRBD1. The germline CDR1 and CDR2 sequences are SNHLY and FYNNEI. The CDR3 is 13 amino acids. The CDR3 coding sequence is TGTGCCAGCACTGAAGGGGACAGGGGGCGGCCTTTCTTT. It encodes CASTEGDRGRPFF.

The chain is built from TRBV28 and TRBJ1-1, with a weak D call TRBD1 (6 bases). The V gene's germline CDR1 is MDHEN and CDR2 SYDVKM. The CDR3 contains 15 residues. The V gene lost 5 bases and the J gene lost 5 bases, with 18 bases spanning the gap. CDR3 coding DNA: TGTGCCAGCAGTCCAGTAGGCAGGGGAGATACTGAAGCTTTCTTT. It translates to CASSPVGRGDTEAFF.

This chain connects TRBV6-5 to TRBJ1-1, with D unresolved. This CDR3 has 13 amino acids. CDR1 and CDR2 from the germline V gene are MNHEY and SVGAGI. Trimming removed 8 bases from V and 1 base from J, with 11 bases in between. CDR3 protein: CASCLTSNTEAFF. CDR3 sequence (DNA): TGTGCCAGCTGTTTGACATCGAACACTGAAGCTTTCTTT.

The chain joins TRBV3-1 (or the pseudogene TRBV3-2) to TRBJ2-7; D is uncertain. This CDR3 spans 13 amino acids. CDR1 and CDR2 (germline): LGHDT, YNNKEL (reference sequence). V dropped 2 bases and J dropped 1 base, with 6 bases sitting between them. Here the CDR3 DNA reads TGTGCCAGCAGCCAATACTCATCCTACGAGCAGTACTTC. Protein product: CASSQYSSYEQYF.

The J gene is TRBJ1-2, the V gene TRBV25-1; maybe TRBD1 (5 bases). The CDR3 length is 15 residues. Trimming took 6 bases from V and 0 from J, leaving 14 bases between them. Looked up from germline, CDR1 is MGHDK and CDR2 is SYGVNS. Here the CDR3 reads CASSPSGSANYGYTF. CDR3 in DNA: TGTGCCAGCAGCCCGTCAGGGTCAGCTAACTATGGCTACACCTTC.